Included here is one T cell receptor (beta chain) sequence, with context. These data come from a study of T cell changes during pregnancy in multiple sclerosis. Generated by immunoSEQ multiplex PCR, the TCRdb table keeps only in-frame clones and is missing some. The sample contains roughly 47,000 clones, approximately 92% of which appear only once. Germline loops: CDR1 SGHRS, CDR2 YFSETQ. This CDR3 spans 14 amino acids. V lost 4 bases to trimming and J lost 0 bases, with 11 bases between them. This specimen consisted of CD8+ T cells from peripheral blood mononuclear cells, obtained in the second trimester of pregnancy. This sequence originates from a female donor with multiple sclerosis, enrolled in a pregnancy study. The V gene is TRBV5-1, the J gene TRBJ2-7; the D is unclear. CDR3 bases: TGCGCCAGCAGCCTGGCCGTCAGCTCCTACGAGCAGTACTTC. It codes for CASSLAVSSYEQYF.